This T cell receptor (beta chain) appears in the sequencing data of a study of CD4 T cells in relation to SARS-CoV-2 and coronaviruses (dated by TCRdb to the early 2020s). The study in broad terms: In the ViraFEST assay, PBMCs were grown with antigen for 9 to 10 days, and TCR beta CDR3s were then sequenced to identify antigen-specific clonal expansions. The negative reference condition was either a culture with an HIV-1 Nef peptide pool or a culture with no peptide. Patient-derived lymphoblastoid cell lines were used to map the HLA restriction of shared crossreactive spike epitopes. At the level of individual TCR clonotypes, the study measured memory CD4+ T cell crossreactivity between SARS-CoV-2 spike protein and common cold coronavirus spike proteins. The Adaptive Biotechnologies TCR-sequencing kit was used to sequence samples from a few pre-COVID donors and the naive versus memory experiments, while other data came from Illumina-based sequencing. Expansion assays from other donors in the study were sequenced with a different, Illumina-based TCR-beta assay. The study at large found these results: Small numbers of patients and of tested TCRs limited the study. Significantly weaker SARS-CoV-2-driven expansion was shown by crossreactive clones than by monoreactive clones, consistent with antigenic imprinting. Since the crossreactivity analysis centred on spike protein, crossreactivity against other viral proteins was not assessed. Pre-pandemic and post-infection samples were not both contributed by any donor, so tracing of the source of pre-existing responses was limited. In about 61% of donors, memory CD4+ clonotypes turned up that crossrecognized SARS-CoV-2 and at least one common cold coronavirus spike.

Library method: the immunoSEQ multiplex PCR assay. In the source study's methods: During preprocessing, nonproductive sequences were discarded, as were any CDR3s that did not begin with C, did not end with F or W, or were shorter than 7 amino acids. The MANAFEST web app identified antigen-specific clonotypes based on expansion compared with the reference and other culture wells. A clone counted as positive if significantly expanded in 2 of 3 replicate wells versus the reference culture at FDR below 0.05. A further requirement for positive clones was significant expansion compared with all other tandem wells, along with an odds ratio above 5. CDR3 homology was quantified as pairwise Levenshtein distance, calculated with the stringdist R package after three terminal residues were trimmed from each end. Drawn from immuneACCESS, this table holds only the in-frame rearrangements with V and J called that TCRdb kept. Clones are partly lost; checked studies trace under half to an unresolved V gene and leave the rest unexplained. V, J and clone size reflect that table, while D and trimming were determined from the DNA. The sample yields just under 20,000 clones; around 75% were counted once. 20% to 25% of the sample rests with the top ten.

The germline V gene (reference sequence) gives CDR1 as LNHDA and CDR2 as SQIVND. There are 14 amino acids in the CDR3, from cysteine to phenylalanine inclusive. The only DNA kept is the CDR3, 42 bases in frame from the first base. From V the trimming removes 9 bases and from J it removes 3 bases, while the gene matches leave 4 bases of the junction unaccounted for. On this clone itself: Its binding antigen is unknown. Per-base qualities were not stored, and no clone one base away is much larger.

CD4+ T cells from unexposed donors were collected before the COVID-19 pandemic (2011-2018). After around 10 days of culture, CD4+ T cells were isolated with the EasySep CD4+ T cell isolation kit. As cell number allowed, CD4+ T cells from unexposed donors were tested for reactivity to SARS-CoV-2 S and N and to four common cold coronavirus spike pools. PBMCs were cultured at around 2 million per well in IMDM supplemented with 5% human AB serum and 8 to 10 IU/ml IL-2. Half of the culture medium was replaced with fresh IL-2-containing medium on days 3 and 7. Triplicate replicate wells were generally used for each peptide culture condition. Leukapheresis product for the unexposed donors was purchased commercially. PBMCs were isolated from leukapheresis product or whole blood by Ficoll-Paque PLUS gradient centrifugation. PBMCs were either cryopreserved at -140°C or used fresh in the expansion assay. The QIAamp Micro DNA Kit was used to extract genomic DNA from the CD4+ T cells.

The TCR was taken from a human donor in good health. The chain uses TRBV19 and TRBJ2-1; 11 bases in between match TRBD2. The specimen sequenced was CD4+ T cells from PBMCs, cultured in vitro. This receptor carries the CDR3 CASAGLAVYNEQFF. The DNA is TGTGCCAGCGCGGGACTAGCGGTCTACAATGAGCAGTTCTTC.